These T cell receptor beta chains were read from a single sample in a study of blood T cell repertoires in COVID-19. Profiled with immunoSEQ multiplex PCR; TCRdb holds only in-frame clones, not every one. In the table there are some 200,000 clones, over 75% of which are singletons. Sequencing input: peripheral blood. The receptors shown here come from a man aged 40-49 years with active or convalescent COVID-19. CDR3s include the opening cysteine and the closing phenylalanine or tryptophan. D genes are given only for firm matches. Clone size appears in some rows only: once, few, many, or a class for an expanded clone.

CDR3 protein	CDR3 DNA	CDR3 length	J gene	D gene	V gene	clone size
CASSRQGAENQGETQYF	TGTGCCAGCAGCCGACAGGGGGCTGAGAATCAGGGAGAGACCCAGTACTTC	17	TRBJ2-5	TRBD1	TRBV6-6	once
CASSPTPPGTSGGISKNIQYF	TGTGCCAGCAGCCCAACACCCCCCGGGACTAGCGGGGGAATTTCCAAAAACATTCAGTACTTC	21	TRBJ2-4	TRBD2	TRBV27	-
CAWSLGGREKLFF	TGTGCCTGGAGTTTAGGGGGTCGGGAAAAACTGTTTTTT	13	TRBJ1-4	-	TRBV30	-
CASSVPSLAGGPTGELFF	TGTGCCAGCAGCGTCCCTTCTCTAGCGGGGGGGCCCACCGGGGAGCTGTTTTTT	18	TRBJ2-2	TRBD2	TRBV3-1/TRBV3-2	-
CASSPSGLHSYGYTF	TGTGCCAGCAGTCCTAGCGGACTTCATAGCTATGGCTACACCTTC	15	TRBJ1-2	-	TRBV25-1	few
CASSYGAADTQYF	TGTGCCAGCAGCTATGGGGCCGCTGATACGCAGTATTTT	13	TRBJ2-3	-	TRBV7-9	-
CASSLQPGGTDTQYF	TGTGCCAGCAGTTTGCAGCCGGGTGGCACAGATACGCAGTATTTT	15	TRBJ2-3	-	TRBV27	-
CASLRRGGDTEAFF	TGTGCCAGCCTCCGCCGGGGTGGTGACACTGAAGCTTTCTTT	14	TRBJ1-1	-	TRBV7-8	once
CASSQEGGLGSPLHF	TGTGCCAGCAGCCAAGAGGGGGGTTTGGGCTCACCCCTCCACTTT	15	TRBJ1-6	-	TRBV3-1/TRBV3-2	once
CASSSGRSGADTQYF	TGCGCCAGCAGCTCGGGACGTTCGGGGGCAGATACGCAGTATTTT	15	TRBJ2-3	-	TRBV5-1	once
CASSLGTGYNEQFF	TGTGCCAGCAGCTTGGGGACAGGCTACAATGAGCAGTTCTTC	14	TRBJ2-1	TRBD1	TRBV7-9	once
CASSPEGGAHGYTF	TGTGCCAGCAGTCCAGAAGGGGGGGCTCATGGCTACACCTTC	14	TRBJ1-2	-	TRBV25-1	-
CGTGEREKLFF	TGTGGGACAGGGGAGCGGGAAAAACTGTTTTTT	11	TRBJ1-4	TRBD1	TRBV19	once
CASRGDLTHQETQYF	TGTGCCAGCAGGGGGGACTTAACTCATCAAGAGACCCAGTACTTC	15	TRBJ2-5	-	TRBV6-5	-
CASSYREGDQPQHF	TGCGCCAGCAGCTACAGGGAGGGGGATCAGCCCCAGCATTTT	14	TRBJ1-5	-	TRBV4-1	-
CASSVGDREHEKLFF	TGTGCCAGCAGCGTAGGGGACAGGGAACATGAAAAACTGTTTTTT	15	TRBJ1-4	TRBD1	TRBV9	few
CAWSLGTVGNSPLHF	TGTGCCTGGAGCCTCGGGACAGTCGGGAATTCACCCCTCCACTTT	15	TRBJ1-6	TRBD1	TRBV30	-
CASSSGGDADGVNQPQHF	TGTGCCAGCAGCTCCGGAGGGGATGCCGATGGTGTCAATCAGCCCCAGCATTTT	18	TRBJ1-5	-	TRBV7-8	-
CASSDNRGTPNYGYTF	TGTGCCAGCAGTGACAACAGGGGAACCCCTAACTATGGCTACACCTTC	16	TRBJ1-2	TRBD1	TRBV6-1	once
CATSRDLGRGPGSGNTIYF	TGTGCCACCAGCAGAGATCTTGGCAGGGGCCCGGGGTCTGGAAACACCATATATTTT	19	TRBJ1-3	-	TRBV15	-
CASSLPRGEGYTESNQPQHF	TGTGCCAGCAGTCTCCCACGGGGGGAGGGATATACGGAAAGCAATCAGCCCCAGCATTTT	20	TRBJ1-5	-	TRBV6-4	-
CASSIKRGPNTGELFF	TGTGCCAGTAGTATCAAGCGGGGCCCGAACACCGGGGAGCTGTTTTTT	16	TRBJ2-2	TRBD2	TRBV19	-
CASSPWKEKSPLHF	TGCGCCAGCTCCCCCTGGAAGGAGAAGTCACCCCTCCACTTT	14	TRBJ1-6	-	TRBV5-1	-
CASSFGETARTGELFF	TGTGCCAGCAGCTTTGGTGAGACAGCCAGGACCGGGGAGCTGTTTTTT	16	TRBJ2-2	-	TRBV7-9	-
CATSRDPTSGGGVQYF	TGTGCCACCAGCAGAGATCCGACTAGCGGGGGGGGAGTGCAGTACTTC	16	TRBJ2-7	TRBD2	TRBV15	-
CASSLAGTVYSNQPQHF	TGTGCCAGCAGCTTGGCGGGGACAGTTTATAGCAATCAGCCCCAGCATTTT	17	TRBJ1-5	TRBD1	TRBV5-8	-
CASSPDRPTNYGYTF	TGTGCCAGCAGCCCCGACAGGCCTACTAACTATGGCTACACCTTC	15	TRBJ1-2	-	TRBV7-2	-
CASSSIGQGTYNEQFF	TGTGCCAGCAGTTCAATCGGACAGGGGACCTACAATGAGCAGTTCTTC	16	TRBJ2-1	TRBD1	TRBV6-5	-
CASTLTPVNTGELFF	TGCGCCAGCACCCTAACCCCCGTAAACACCGGGGAGCTGTTTTTT	15	TRBJ2-2	-	TRBV5-1	few
CASSGGGEYYEQYF	TGTGCCAGCAGCGGTGGCGGGGAATACTACGAGCAGTACTTC	14	TRBJ2-7	-	TRBV21-1	once
CASSLPADEQYF	TGCGCCAGCAGCTTGCCGGCGGACGAGCAGTACTTC	12	TRBJ2-7	-	TRBV5-1	-
CASSRVTDRMNTEAFF	TGTGCCAGCAGCCGGGTTACGGACAGAATGAACACTGAAGCTTTCTTT	16	TRBJ1-1	-	TRBV27	-
CASSLGATYEQYF	TGTGCCAGCAGTTTAGGGGCTACCTACGAGCAGTACTTC	13	TRBJ2-7	-	TRBV12-3/TRBV12-4	-
CAISETGTSHEQYF	TGTGCCATCAGTGAAACCGGGACAAGCCACGAGCAGTACTTC	14	TRBJ2-7	-	TRBV10-3	-
CASSSLLEQYF	TGTGCCAGCAGTTCCCTCCTCGAGCAGTACTTC	11	TRBJ2-7	-	TRBV12-3/TRBV12-4	few
CASSESGPNPQHF	TGTGCCAGCAGTGAATCAGGGCCGAATCCCCAGCATTTT	13	TRBJ1-5	-	TRBV6-1	few
CASSPGPGTSYEQYF	TGCGCCAGCAGCCCAGGGCCGGGCACCTCCTACGAGCAGTACTTC	15	TRBJ2-7	-	TRBV4-3	-
CASRPGTRNYGYTF	TGTGCCAGCAGACCTGGGACACGCAACTATGGCTACACCTTC	14	TRBJ1-2	-	TRBV6-2/TRBV6-3	-